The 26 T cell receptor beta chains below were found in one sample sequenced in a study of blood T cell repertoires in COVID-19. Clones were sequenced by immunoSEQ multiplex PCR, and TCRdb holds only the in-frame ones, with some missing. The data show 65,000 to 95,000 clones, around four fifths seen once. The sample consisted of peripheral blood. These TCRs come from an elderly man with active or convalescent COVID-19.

The CDR3 bases are TGCGCTTCCCGGGACTCCAGCTCTGGAAACACCATATATTTT. This codes for CASRDSSSGNTIYF. The genes are TRBV4-1 and TRBJ1-3; D possibly corresponds to TRBD1 (5 bases). This CDR3 region has 14 residues. The germline gives CDR1 MGHRA, CDR2 YSYEKL.

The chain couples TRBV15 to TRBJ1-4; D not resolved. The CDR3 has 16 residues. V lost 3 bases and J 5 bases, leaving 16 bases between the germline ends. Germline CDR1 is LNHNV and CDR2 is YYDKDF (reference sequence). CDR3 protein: CATSSRLIRGNEKLFF. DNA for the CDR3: TGTGCCACCAGCAGCCGACTAATCCGGGGAAATGAAAAACTGTTTTTT.

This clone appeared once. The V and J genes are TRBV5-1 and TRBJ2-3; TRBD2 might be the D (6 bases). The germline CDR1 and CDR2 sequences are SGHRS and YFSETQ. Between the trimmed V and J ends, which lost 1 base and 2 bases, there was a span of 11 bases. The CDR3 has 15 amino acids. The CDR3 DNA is TGCGCCAGCAGCTTGAGTGGCGGGGTCACAGATACGCAGTATTTT. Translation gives CASSLSGGVTDTQYF. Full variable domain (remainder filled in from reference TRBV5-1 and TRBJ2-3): KAGVTQTPRYLIKTRGQQVTLSCSPISGHRSVSWYQQTPGQGLQFLFEYFSETQRNKGNFPGRFSGRQFSNSRSEMNVSTLELGDSALYLCASSLSGGVTDTQYFGPGTRLTVL.

CDR3 in amino acids: CSVGRTGSYNEQFF. In DNA form, the CDR3 reads TGCAGCGTTGGACGGACAGGATCCTACAATGAGCAGTTCTTC. The J gene is TRBJ2-1, the V gene TRBV29-1; TRBD1 matches at 7 bases. Germline V CDR1 and CDR2: SQVTM, ANQGSEA. The CDR3 loop spans 14 amino acids. Unmatched junction bases numbered 4, after V lost 4 bases and J lost 1 base.

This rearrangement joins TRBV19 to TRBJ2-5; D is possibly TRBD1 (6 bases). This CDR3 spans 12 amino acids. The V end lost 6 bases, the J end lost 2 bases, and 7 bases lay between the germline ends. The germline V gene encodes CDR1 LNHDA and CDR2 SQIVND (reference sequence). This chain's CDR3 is CASSRGQETQYF. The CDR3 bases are TGTGCCAGTAGCAGGGGACAAGAGACCCAGTACTTC.

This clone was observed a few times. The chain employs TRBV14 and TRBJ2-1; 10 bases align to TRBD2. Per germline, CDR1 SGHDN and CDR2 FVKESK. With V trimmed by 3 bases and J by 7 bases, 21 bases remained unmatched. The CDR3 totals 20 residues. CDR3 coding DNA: TGTGCCAGCAGCCATCGGGCCCGTACTAGCGGGGTCCCGAACCTAAATGAGCAGTTCTTC. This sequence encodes CASSHRARTSGVPNLNEQFF.

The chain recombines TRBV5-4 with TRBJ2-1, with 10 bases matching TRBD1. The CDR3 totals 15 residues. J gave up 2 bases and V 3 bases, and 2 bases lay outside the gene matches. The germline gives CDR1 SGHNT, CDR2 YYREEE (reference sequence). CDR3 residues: CASSSGTGAYNEQFF. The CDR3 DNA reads TGTGCCAGCAGCTCGGGGACAGGGGCCTACAATGAGCAGTTCTTC.

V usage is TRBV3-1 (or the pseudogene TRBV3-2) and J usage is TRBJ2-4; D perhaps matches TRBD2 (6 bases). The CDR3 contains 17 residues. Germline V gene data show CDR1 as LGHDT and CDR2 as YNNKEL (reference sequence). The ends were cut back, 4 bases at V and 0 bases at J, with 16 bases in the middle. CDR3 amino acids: CASSPRRSGLAKNIQYF. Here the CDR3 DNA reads TGTGCCAGCAGCCCCCGGCGTAGCGGACTAGCCAAAAACATTCAGTACTTC.

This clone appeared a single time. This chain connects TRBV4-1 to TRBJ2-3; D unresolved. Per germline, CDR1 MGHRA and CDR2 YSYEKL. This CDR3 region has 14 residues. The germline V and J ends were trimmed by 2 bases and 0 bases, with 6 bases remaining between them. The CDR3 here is CASSQSQSTDTQYF. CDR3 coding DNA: TGCGCCAGCAGCCAATCGCAGAGCACAGATACGCAGTATTTT.

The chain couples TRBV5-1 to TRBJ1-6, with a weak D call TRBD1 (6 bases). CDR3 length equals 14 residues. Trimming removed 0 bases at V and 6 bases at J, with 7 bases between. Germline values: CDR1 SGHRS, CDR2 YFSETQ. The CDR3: CASSLGQANSPLHF. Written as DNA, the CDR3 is TGCGCCAGCAGCTTGGGACAGGCTAATTCACCCCTCCACTTT.

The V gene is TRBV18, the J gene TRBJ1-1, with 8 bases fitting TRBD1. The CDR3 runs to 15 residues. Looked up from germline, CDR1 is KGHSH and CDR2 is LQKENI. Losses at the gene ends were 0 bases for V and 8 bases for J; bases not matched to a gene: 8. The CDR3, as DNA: TGTGCCAGCTCACCACCCGTGCGGACAGGGAGAGAAGCTTTCTTT. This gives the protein CASSPPVRTGREAFF.

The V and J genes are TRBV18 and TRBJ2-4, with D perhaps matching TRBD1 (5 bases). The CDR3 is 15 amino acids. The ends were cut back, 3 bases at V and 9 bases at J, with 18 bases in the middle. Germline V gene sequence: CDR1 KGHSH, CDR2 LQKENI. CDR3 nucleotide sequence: TGTGCCAGCTCACCGGTGGGGCCAACGTCGGGCATTCAGTACTTC. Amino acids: CASSPVGPTSGIQYF. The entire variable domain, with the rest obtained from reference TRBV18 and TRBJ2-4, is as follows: NAGVMQNPRHLVRRRGQEARLRCSPMKGHSHVYWYRQLPEEGLKFMVYLQKENIIDESGMPKERFSAEFPKEGPSILRIQQVVRGDSAAYFCASSPVGPTSGIQYFGAGTRLSVL.

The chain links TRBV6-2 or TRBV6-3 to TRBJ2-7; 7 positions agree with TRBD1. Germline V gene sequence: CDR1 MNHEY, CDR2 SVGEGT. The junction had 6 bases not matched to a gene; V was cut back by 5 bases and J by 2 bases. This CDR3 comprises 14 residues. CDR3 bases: TGTGCCAGCAGTACCAGGGGGAGCGCCTACGAGCAGTACGTC. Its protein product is CASSTRGSAYEQYV.

The CDR3 coding sequence is TGTGCCAGCAGCTTGGTTGGCTCCAGGAACACCGGGGAGCTGTTTTTT. Translating it yields CASSLVGSRNTGELFF. This chain connects TRBV5-4 to TRBJ2-2; D remains ambiguous. V lost 0 bases, J lost 1 base, and 10 bases lay in between. The germline V gene encodes CDR1 SGHNT and CDR2 YYREEE (reference sequence). There are 16 residues in the CDR3.

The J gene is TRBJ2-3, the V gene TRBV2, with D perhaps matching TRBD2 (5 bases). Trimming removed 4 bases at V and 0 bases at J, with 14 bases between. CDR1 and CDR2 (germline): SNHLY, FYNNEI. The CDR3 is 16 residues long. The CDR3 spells CASSVVPGISTDTQYF. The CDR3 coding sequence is TGTGCCAGCAGTGTGGTGCCGGGGATTAGCACAGATACGCAGTATTTT.

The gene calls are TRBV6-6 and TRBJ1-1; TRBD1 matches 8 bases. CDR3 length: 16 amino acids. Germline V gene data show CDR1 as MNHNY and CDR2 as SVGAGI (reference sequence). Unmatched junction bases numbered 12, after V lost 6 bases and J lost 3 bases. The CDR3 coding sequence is TGTGCCAGCAGAACCACACCAGGGGGCAGGGACACTGAAGCTTTCTTT. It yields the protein CASRTTPGGRDTEAFF.

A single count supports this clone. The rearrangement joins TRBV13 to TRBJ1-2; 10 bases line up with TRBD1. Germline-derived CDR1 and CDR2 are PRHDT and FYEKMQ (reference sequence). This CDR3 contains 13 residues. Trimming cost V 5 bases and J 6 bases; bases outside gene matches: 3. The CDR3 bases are TGTGCCAGCAGCATAGACAGGGGGCATGGCTACACCTTC. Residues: CASSIDRGHGYTF.

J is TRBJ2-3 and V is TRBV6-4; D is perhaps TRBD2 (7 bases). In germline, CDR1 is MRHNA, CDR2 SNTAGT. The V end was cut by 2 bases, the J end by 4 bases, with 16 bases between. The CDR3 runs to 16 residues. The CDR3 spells CASSDGVGGPADTQYF. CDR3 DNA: TGTGCCAGCAGTGACGGTGTGGGGGGGCCCGCAGATACGCAGTATTTT.

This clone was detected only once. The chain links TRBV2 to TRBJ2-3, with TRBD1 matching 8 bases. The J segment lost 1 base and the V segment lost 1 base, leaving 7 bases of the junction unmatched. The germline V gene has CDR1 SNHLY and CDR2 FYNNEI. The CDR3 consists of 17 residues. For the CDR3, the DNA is TGTGCCAGCAGTGAAGACCGGACAGGGCTTGGCACAGATACGCAGTATTTT. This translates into CASSEDRTGLGTDTQYF.

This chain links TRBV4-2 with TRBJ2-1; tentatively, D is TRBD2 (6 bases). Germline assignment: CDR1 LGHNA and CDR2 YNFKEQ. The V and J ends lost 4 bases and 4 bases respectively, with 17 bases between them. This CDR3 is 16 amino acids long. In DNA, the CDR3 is TGTGCCAGCAGCCTGTATCGTGGGACTTCGTACAATGAGCAGTTCTTC. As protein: CASSLYRGTSYNEQFF.

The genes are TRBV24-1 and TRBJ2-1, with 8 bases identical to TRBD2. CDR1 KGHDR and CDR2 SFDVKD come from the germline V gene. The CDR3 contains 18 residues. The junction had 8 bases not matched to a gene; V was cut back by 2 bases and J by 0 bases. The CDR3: CATSDWASGSTSYNEQFF. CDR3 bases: TGTGCCACCAGTGATTGGGCTAGCGGGTCAACCTCCTACAATGAGCAGTTCTTC.

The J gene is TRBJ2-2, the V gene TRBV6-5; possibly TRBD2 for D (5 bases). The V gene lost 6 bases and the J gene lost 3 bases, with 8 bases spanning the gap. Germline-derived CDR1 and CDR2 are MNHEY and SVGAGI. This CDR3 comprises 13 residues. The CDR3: CASRGVYTGELFF. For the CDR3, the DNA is TGTGCCAGCAGGGGAGTTTACACCGGGGAGCTGTTTTTT.

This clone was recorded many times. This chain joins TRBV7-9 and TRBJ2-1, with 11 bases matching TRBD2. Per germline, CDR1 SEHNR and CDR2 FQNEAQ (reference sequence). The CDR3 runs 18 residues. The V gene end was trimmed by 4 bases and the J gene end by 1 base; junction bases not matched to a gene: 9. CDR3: CASSSLAGGPSSYNEQFF. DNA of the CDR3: TGTGCCAGCAGCTCCTTAGCGGGAGGGCCAAGTTCCTACAATGAGCAGTTCTTC.

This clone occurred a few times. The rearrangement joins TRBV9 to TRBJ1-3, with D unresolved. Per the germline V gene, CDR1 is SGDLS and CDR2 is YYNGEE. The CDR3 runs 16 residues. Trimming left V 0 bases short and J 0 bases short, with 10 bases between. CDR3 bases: TGTGCCAGCAGCGTAGCTGCGGGGAGCTCTGGAAACACCATATATTTT. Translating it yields CASSVAAGSSGNTIYF. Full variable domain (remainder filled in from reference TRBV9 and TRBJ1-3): DSGVTQTPKHLITATGQRVTLRCSPRSGDLSVYWYQQSLDQGLQFLIQYYNGEERAKGNILERFSAQQFPDLHSELNLSSLELGDSALYFCASSVAAGSSGNTIYFGEGSWLTVV.

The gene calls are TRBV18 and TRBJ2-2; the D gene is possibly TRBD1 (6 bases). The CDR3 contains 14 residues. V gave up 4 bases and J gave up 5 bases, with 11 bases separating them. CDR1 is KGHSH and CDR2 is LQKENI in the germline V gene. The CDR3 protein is CASSRDTLTGELFF. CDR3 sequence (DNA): TGTGCCAGCTCACGGGACACCTTAACCGGGGAGCTGTTTTTT. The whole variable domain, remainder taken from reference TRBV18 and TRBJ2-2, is NAGVMQNPRHLVRRRGQEARLRCSPMKGHSHVYWYRQLPEEGLKFMVYLQKENIIDESGMPKERFSAEFPKEGPSILRIQQVVRGDSAAYFCASSRDTLTGELFFGEGSRLTVL.

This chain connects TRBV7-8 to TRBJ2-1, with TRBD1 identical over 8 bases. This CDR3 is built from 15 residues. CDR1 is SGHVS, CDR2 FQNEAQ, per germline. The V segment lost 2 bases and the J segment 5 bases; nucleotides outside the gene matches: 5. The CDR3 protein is CASSLRQGPNNEQFF. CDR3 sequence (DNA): TGTGCCAGCAGCTTAAGACAGGGGCCCAACAATGAGCAGTTCTTC.